What follows describes a single T cell receptor beta chain. These data originate in a study of blood T cell repertoires in COVID-19. Study-level background: The United States, Italy and Spain supplied acute and convalescent COVID-19 samples. The cDNA or gDNA used as material had been derived from T cells, B-cell-depleted T cells, or PBMCs.

The CDR3 is 18 amino acids. The germline V gene has CDR1 MNHEY and CDR2 SVGEGT. Trimming took 4 bases from V and 1 from J; bases not matched to a gene: 14. Patients from Seattle were sampled longitudinally, starting during active infection. In the authors' workflow: The authors estimated nucleated cell counts from reference gene primer amplification. The data were produced by immunoSEQ multiplex PCR, yet TCRdb's version contains in-frame clones alone and is incomplete. Clone size and V and J calls were adopted from that table, with D and trimming inferred from the DNA. Here the sample spans around 150,000 clones, roughly 90% being singletons.

Sequencing used peripheral blood. V gene TRBV6-2 or TRBV6-3 combines with J gene TRBJ1-1; 8 bases are shared with TRBD1. This sequence originates from a man aged 30 to 39 with COVID-19, enrolled during active disease. The CDR3 nucleotides read TGTGCCAGCAGTTCACCCCCTAGGGGGACAGGAGAGAACACTGAAGCTTTCTTT. It yields the protein CASSSPPRGTGENTEAFF.